The clone carrying this TCR beta chain was observed at least ten times. The antigen remains unidentified. The cDNA was generated by 5'RACE with 10-nucleotide random UMIs. Using its own MiXCR run on the 5' RACE reads, TCRdb lists one record per CDR3 protein. In the table there are around 53,000 distinct CDR3 sequences, less than 5% of which are singletons. This entry comes from a study of neurological immune-mediated disorders. Study as a whole: Secondary progressive cases numbered 3 among the roughly 34 multiple sclerosis patients, while the other 31 were relapsing-remitting.

Study results and limitations: The study found the most TCR clonal expansion in HTLV-1-associated myelopathy and the least in multiple sclerosis, below healthy controls.

This receptor was identified in a man aged 50 to 59 with multiple sclerosis. Sequenced: PBMCs.

The CDR3 loop reads CSVRASGREGTGELFF. CDR3 DNA sequence: TGCAGTGTCAGGGCTAGCGGGAGGGAGGGGACCGGGGAGCTGTTTTTT. V and J are TRBV20-1 and TRBJ2-2; 12 bases are shared with TRBD2. After removal of 7 bases from V and 5 bases from J, the junction contained 11 bases not matched to a gene. The CDR3 sequence is 16 residues long. From germline, CDR1 is DFQATT and CDR2 SNEGSKA (reference sequence).